The clone carrying this T cell receptor (beta chain) was detected many times. Its antigen is undetermined. The sample comes from a study of T cells in Graves' hyperthyroidism and ophthalmopathy. Points from the study as a whole: The blood repertoire included most of the expanded thyroid clonotypes above 0.001.

Germline V gene sequence: CDR1 SGHDT, CDR2 YYEEEE. This CDR3 is built from 19 residues. The junction had 16 bases not matched to a gene; V was cut back by 4 bases and J by 4 bases. Diagnoses used clinical symptoms, serum thyroxine and TRAb, thyroid ultrasound and orbital computed tomography. Amplification yielded TCR beta CDR3 regions, with RNA transcripts as the source. HTBI primers were employed in a first-round RT-PCR of the TCR CDR3. TCRdb reanalysed the multiplex PCR reads using MiXCR and keeps one entry per CDR3 protein. Of about 480,000 distinct CDR3 sequences listed, about an eighth were seen once; the top ten hold about a sixth.

The sequence was collected from a woman under 30 with Graves' hyperthyroidism. This chain uses TRBV5-6 with TRBJ2-5; 13 bases line up with TRBD2. Source material: blood. DNA for the CDR3: TGTGCCAGCAGCGATCCCTCGGGACTAGCGGGATGGGGCGCAGAGACCCAGTACTTC. Translation: CASSDPSGLAGWGAETQYF. The full variable domain, completed using reference TRBV5-6 and TRBJ2-5, is DAGVTQSPTHLIKTRGQQVTLRCSPKSGHDTVSWYQQALGQGPQFIFQYYEEEERQRGNFPDRFSGHQFPNYSSELNVNALLLGDSALYLCASSDPSGLAGWGAETQYFGPGTRLLVL.